This T cell receptor beta chain was recorded in a study of radiation and T cells in renal cell carcinoma. The time point: blood 4 weeks post-SBRT, at nephrectomy. Sample treatment: 15 Gy SBRT to primary tumor, nephrectomy 4 weeks later. Nephrectomy followed 15 Gy stereotactic body radiation by 4 weeks. This renal cell carcinoma was of the clear cell type. Profiling relied on immunoSEQ multiplex PCR, and the TCRdb table lists in-frame clones only, not all of them. This table has more than 120,000 clones, 70% to 90% appearing once. This CDR3 is built from 11 residues. Trimming removed 2 bases at V and 7 bases at J, with 8 bases between. Germline CDR1 reads DFQATT; CDR2 reads SNEGSKA (reference sequence). Turning to this clone: Its specificity is unknown.

Study findings and constraints: Top tumor clonotypes rose in blood 2 weeks post-radiation, then contracted.

The source of this sequence is a woman in her 50s with renal cell carcinoma. The starting material was blood, obtained from a patient whose treatment included radiotherapy and nephrectomy. The chain recombines TRBV20-1 with TRBJ1-1, with D hard to call. CDR3 nucleotide sequence: TGCAGTGCTAGATGGCGGGGTGAAGCTTTCTTT. Encoded protein: CSARWRGEAFF.